Shown below are 18 T cell receptor beta chains from a single sample sequenced in a study of blood T cells in healthy people across ages. It was with a sample-barcoded 5' primer and a J-beta primer mix that a second PCR of roughly 7 to 12 cycles was run. TCRdb recomputed calls from the 5' RACE reads with MiXCR, one row per CDR3 protein. In the table there are roughly 730,000 distinct CDR3 sequences, around 50% of which are singletons. The sequencing input was blood. These receptors were taken from a man aged 40-55 years in good health.

The genes are TRBV7-2 and TRBJ1-1, with TRBD1 matching over 9 bases. CDR3 length: 14 residues. V was pared by 4 bases and J by 4 bases, with 4 bases of the junction left unmatched. CDR1 and CDR2 from the germline V gene are SGHTA and FQGNSA. Here the CDR3 reads CASSSGTGSTEAFF. Here the CDR3 DNA reads TGTGCCAGCAGCTCTGGGACAGGGAGCACTGAAGCTTTCTTT.

This sequence joins TRBV28 and TRBJ2-3; 7 positions agree with TRBD2. V trimming: 5 bases; J trimming: 1 base; junction bases outside the gene matches: 9. The CDR3 runs to 16 residues. Germline-derived CDR1 and CDR2 are MDHEN and SYDVKM. This CDR3 reads CASSTPSAGGTDTQYF. In nucleotides, the CDR3 is TGTGCCAGCAGTACCCCGTCGGCGGGGGGCACAGATACGCAGTATTTT.

The rearrangement joins TRBV12-3 or TRBV12-4 to TRBJ2-1; the match to TRBD1 covers 9 bases. The CDR3 contains 17 residues. Unmatched junction bases numbered 10, after V lost 2 bases and J lost 5 bases. CDR3 in amino acids: CASSLTPGQGPNNEQFF. CDR3 coding DNA: TGTGCCAGCAGTTTAACCCCGGGACAGGGTCCCAACAATGAGCAGTTCTTC.

This clonotype appeared a few times. The genes are TRBV7-2 and TRBJ2-3; D unclear. The germline V gene encodes CDR1 SGHTA and CDR2 FQGNSA. The CDR3 is made up of 14 amino acids. The ends were cut back, 0 bases at V and 6 bases at J, with 10 bases in the middle. The CDR3 region is CASSLAGSVDTQYF. As DNA, the CDR3 is TGTGCCAGCAGCTTAGCAGGGTCGGTCGATACGCAGTATTTT.

The chain couples TRBV3-1 to TRBJ2-3; maybe TRBD2 (5 bases). Germline V gene sequence: CDR1 LGHDT, CDR2 YNNKEL (reference sequence). Between the trimmed V and J ends, which lost 8 bases and 6 bases, there was a span of 18 bases. The CDR3 sequence is 14 residues long. This chain's CDR3 is CASYGGVGSDTQYF. The CDR3 DNA reads as TGTGCCAGCTATGGAGGAGTAGGCTCGGATACGCAGTATTTT.

This chain connects TRBV28 to TRBJ2-1, with D tentatively TRBD1 (6 bases). Germline V gene sequence: CDR1 MDHEN, CDR2 SYDVKM. V lost 6 bases to trimming and J lost 7 bases, with 19 bases between them. The CDR3 contains 15 residues. As DNA, the CDR3 is TGTGCCAGCAGCCTCCCCCCAGGACAGAGGAATGAGCAGTTCTTC. Translating gives CASSLPPGQRNEQFF.

The gene calls are TRBV29-1 and TRBJ2-7, with 11 bases lining up with TRBD2. With 7 bases clipped from V and 7 bases from J, the junction kept 27 bases outside the gene matches. The CDR3 spans 19 residues. The germline gives CDR1 SQVTM, CDR2 ANQGSEA. The CDR3 sequence: CSAGETGLAEGGSYNEQYF. In DNA, the CDR3 is TGCAGCGCCGGAGAAACGGGACTAGCGGAAGGGGGATCCTACAATGAGCAGTACTTC.

This chain uses TRBV7-2 with TRBJ2-5; D not certain. The V gene's germline CDR1 is SGHTA and CDR2 FQGNSA. The V gene lost 3 bases and the J gene lost 2 bases, with 7 bases spanning the gap. The length of the CDR3 is 13 residues. The CDR3 spells CASSLSLQETQYF. The CDR3 DNA reads TGTGCCAGCAGCTTGAGTCTACAAGAGACCCAGTACTTC.

Only one count was recorded for this clonotype. V usage is TRBV2 and J usage is TRBJ2-1; 11 positions agree with TRBD2. Germline V gene lookup returns CDR1 SNHLY and CDR2 FYNNEI. The CDR3 totals 15 residues. Trimming removed 6 bases from V and 5 bases from J; junction bases left unmatched: 6. The CDR3 is CASSQIAGGDNEQFF. The CDR3 DNA follows: TGTGCCAGCAGCCAAATAGCGGGGGGGGACAATGAGCAGTTCTTC.

The V call is TRBV27, the J call TRBJ2-3, with a tentative D call TRBD2 (5 bases). Germline-derived CDR1 and CDR2 are MNHEY and SMNVEV (reference sequence). The CDR3 covers 15 residues. Trimming pared 3 bases from V and 4 bases from J, leaving 14 bases between. For the CDR3, the DNA is TGTGCCAGCAGTTTCTGGACGCCGGAGGCAGATACGCAGTATTTT. This encodes CASSFWTPEADTQYF.

In this sample, this clonotype turned up many times. The chain links TRBV27 to TRBJ1-2; D perhaps matches TRBD1 (5 bases). With 6 bases removed from V and 7 bases from J, the gap between germline ends came to 18 bases. From germline, CDR1 is MNHEY and CDR2 SMNVEV (reference sequence). The CDR3 extends over 14 amino acids. CDR3 in amino acids: CASRSRGEGLGYTF. The CDR3 DNA follows: TGTGCCAGCAGATCGCGGGGCGAGGGCCTTGGCTACACCTTC.

This clonotype was found a few times. The DNA for the CDR3 is TGTGCCAGCAGTCCCTGGACAGACTCCTACGAGCAGTACTTC. It specifies CASSPWTDSYEQYF. The chain recombines TRBV28 with TRBJ2-7; a weak D match, TRBD1 (6 bases). V lost 5 bases to trimming and J lost 0 bases, with 11 bases between them. Germline assignment: CDR1 MDHEN and CDR2 SYDVKM. The length of the CDR3 is 14 residues.

J is TRBJ2-1 and V is TRBV6-2 or TRBV6-3, with D maybe TRBD2 (5 bases). CDR3 size: 15 residues. Germline V lookup: CDR1 MNHEY, CDR2 SVGEGT. V was shortened by 5 bases and J by 6 bases, with 17 bases between the two germline ends. CDR3: CASSPRVERANEQFF. CDR3 sequence (DNA): TGTGCCAGCAGTCCTCGCGTGGAGAGGGCCAATGAGCAGTTCTTC.

V is TRBV20-1 and J is TRBJ2-5; a weak D match, TRBD1 (6 bases). V was trimmed by 1 base and J by 2 bases, leaving 11 bases between them. Germline V CDR1 and CDR2: DFQATT, SNEGSKA (reference sequence). The CDR3 is made up of 14 amino acids. CDR3 residues: CSARAPGHQETQYF. The CDR3 DNA is TGCAGTGCTAGAGCACCGGGACATCAAGAGACCCAGTACTTC.

V is TRBV20-1 and J is TRBJ2-3, with TRBD1 matching over 10 bases. The CDR3 length is 14 residues. The trim removed 4 bases at V and 6 bases at J, leaving 7 bases unmatched. Germline values: CDR1 DFQATT, CDR2 SNEGSKA (reference sequence). CDR3 residues: CSAIRDRGVDTQYF. In nucleotides, the CDR3 is TGCAGTGCTATACGGGACAGGGGAGTTGATACGCAGTATTTT.

The chain carries TRBV25-1 and TRBJ2-5, with a possible D match to TRBD1 (5 bases). The J call could be wrong; TRBJ2-7 is a better fit for the DNA end. From germline, CDR1 is MGHDK and CDR2 SYGVNS. This CDR3 spans 13 amino acids. The CDR3 here is CASSPQGINEQYF. The CDR3 nucleotides are TGTGCCAGCAGTCCGCAGGGTATCAACGAGCAGTACTTC.

This chain uses TRBV3-1 with TRBJ2-2; 7 positions agree with TRBD1. The CDR3 covers 16 residues. The V segment lost 8 bases and the J segment 0 bases; nucleotides outside the gene matches: 9. Germline values: CDR1 LGHDT, CDR2 YNNKEL (reference sequence). The DNA of the CDR3 is TGTGCCAGCCGACACATGGGGACAGCGAACACCGGGGAGCTGTTTTTT. This gives the protein CASRHMGTANTGELFF.

This sequence joins TRBV14 and TRBJ1-2, with 7 nucleotides matching TRBD1. This CDR3 spans 16 amino acids. V dropped 2 bases and J dropped 5; count of bases not matched to a gene: 11. From germline, CDR1 is SGHDN and CDR2 FVKESK. Here the CDR3 reads CASSQNSGQVGYGYTF. Here the CDR3 DNA reads TGTGCCAGCAGCCAAAACTCAGGACAGGTCGGGTATGGCTACACCTTC.